This is a list of T cell receptor beta chains from one sample in a study of early T cells in non-severe SARS-CoV-2 infection. In TCRdb, the 5' RACE reads were re-called with MiXCR into one record per CDR3 protein. Found here are about 100,000 distinct CDR3 sequences, about 13% of them singletons; the top ten hold around 2.4%. The specimen sequenced was whole blood. The source is an adult who was a healthcare worker with PCR-confirmed SARS-CoV-2 infection or an uninfected control (not recorded which). Both conserved end residues are part of each CDR3. Fields, in order: clone size, D gene, V gene, J gene, CDR3 length, CDR3 protein, CDR3 DNA. A D gene is named only where the DNA matches it firmly. Expanded clones are given a class, and other clones once, few, many or no size at all.

many,.,TRBV6-1,TRBJ1-1,11,CASSGDIEAFF,TGTGCCAGCAGTGGCGACATTGAAGCTTTCTTT
few,TRBD1,TRBV20-1,TRBJ1-1,11,CSITGATEAFF,TGCAGCATTACAGGGGCCACTGAAGCTTTCTTT
many,.,TRBV7-2,TRBJ1-2,14,CASSPGPVSYGYTF,TGTGCCAGCAGCCCCGGACCTGTTTCATATGGCTACACCTTC
few,.,TRBV6-5,TRBJ2-5,14,CASSQPGGDETQYF,TGTGCCAGCAGCCAGCCCGGGGGCGATGAGACCCAGTACTTC
.,.,TRBV2,TRBJ1-1,14,CASSVLGPDTEAFF,TGTGCCAGCAGTGTCTTAGGCCCTGACACTGAAGCTTTCTTT
many,TRBD2,TRBV6-4,TRBJ2-1,21,CASSDPRFPGLAGGPYNEQFF,TGTGCCAGCAGTGACCCTCGTTTCCCGGGACTAGCGGGGGGCCCGTACAATGAGCAGTTCTTC
many,TRBD1,TRBV20-1,TRBJ1-2,14,CSAGFRDRLYGYTF,TGCAGTGCTGGTTTCCGGGACAGACTCTATGGCTACACCTTC
many,.,TRBV6-2/TRBV6-3,TRBJ1-6,15,CASSFAPDKTSPLHF,TGTGCCAGCAGTTTTGCCCCGGACAAAACGTCACCCCTCCACTTT
many,.,TRBV20-1,TRBJ1-5,16,CSASKVEGRFGQPQHF,TGCAGTGCTAGTAAAGTCGAGGGGCGGTTCGGTCAGCCCCAGCATTTT
many,.,TRBV6-2/TRBV6-3,TRBJ2-7,13,CASSYSRLDLQYF,TGTGCCAGCAGTTACTCGAGGTTGGACCTGCAGTACTTC
few,.,TRBV5-1,TRBJ2-3,16,CASSTPQGTSGDTQYF,TGCGCCAGCAGCACCCCACAGGGTACGAGCGGAGATACGCAGTATTTT
many,.,TRBV20-1,TRBJ2-5,16,CSAREGLGKGQETQYF,TGCAGTGCTAGAGAAGGGTTGGGAAAGGGCCAAGAGACCCAGTACTTC
many,TRBD1,TRBV7-2,TRBJ2-1,16,CASSLFGIQGRYEQFF,TGTGCCAGCAGCTTATTTGGTATACAGGGGCGGTATGAGCAGTTCTTC
many,TRBD2,TRBV6-2/TRBV6-3,TRBJ2-7,15,CASSYSGGLAYEQYF,TGTGCCAGCAGTTACTCCGGGGGACTAGCGTACGAGCAGTACTTC
.,TRBD1,TRBV12-3/TRBV12-4,TRBJ1-3,12,CASKHRGESIYF,TGTGCCAGCAAACACAGGGGCGAATCCATATATTTT
.,.,TRBV14,TRBJ2-3,16,CASSQDFGYSTDTQYF,TGTGCCAGCAGCCAAGATTTTGGATACAGCACAGATACGCAGTATTTT
.,.,TRBV27,TRBJ1-5,13,CASSFGRNQPQHF,TGTGCCAGCAGTTTTGGCAGGAATCAGCCCCAGCATTTT
medium-sized,.,TRBV5-5,TRBJ2-1,14,CASSLWSGDGEQFF,TGTGCCAGCAGCTTATGGTCAGGGGATGGTGAGCAGTTCTTC
.,.,TRBV7-6,TRBJ2-6,17,CASSLSSRNSGANVLTF,TGTGCCAGCAGCTTAAGCAGCAGAAACTCTGGGGCCAACGTCCTGACTTTC
many,.,TRBV2,TRBJ2-3,15,CASSDDSPRTDTQYF,TGTGCCAGCAGTGACGACTCCCCGCGCACAGATACGCAGTATTTT
few,.,TRBV28,TRBJ2-1,12,CASSPSRVEQFF,TGTGCCAGCAGCCCGTCCAGAGTGGAGCAGTTCTTC
few,TRBD1,TRBV6-5,TRBJ1-3,13,CASSSRGGNTIYF,TGTGCCAGCAGTTCCAGGGGGGGAAACACCATATATTTT
many,.,TRBV15,TRBJ1-2,13,CATSRDKGNGYTF,TGTGCCACCAGCAGAGATAAGGGTAATGGCTACACCTTC
few,.,TRBV28,TRBJ2-2,11,CASSLVGELFF,TGTGCCAGCAGTTTAGTCGGGGAGCTGTTTTTT
many,TRBD1,TRBV19,TRBJ2-7,14,CASSQGGTGTEQYF,TGTGCCAGTAGCCAAGGGGGGACAGGTACCGAGCAGTACTTC
few,.,TRBV12-3/TRBV12-4,TRBJ2-7,12,CASSFRGPEQYF,TGTGCCAGCAGCTTCAGGGGACCCGAGCAGTACTTC
many,.,TRBV12-3/TRBV12-4,TRBJ1-1,11,CASSFYTEAFF,TGTGCCAGCAGTTTTTACACTGAAGCTTTCTTT
many,TRBD2,TRBV6-2/TRBV6-3,TRBJ2-3,15,CASRLAGEMTDTQYF,TGTGCCAGCAGATTAGCGGGGGAGATGACAGATACGCAGTATTTT
few,.,TRBV7-6,TRBJ2-7,13,CASSPQGVFEQYF,TGTGCCAGCAGCCCACAGGGCGTATTCGAGCAGTACTTC
.,.,TRBV20-1,TRBJ2-3,17,CSATPPWHTGIGDTQYF,TGCAGTGCAACGCCCCCATGGCATACAGGAATTGGGGATACGCAGTATTTT
.,.,TRBV20-1,TRBJ2-7,13,CSARSEIGNELYF,TGCAGTGCTAGGTCCGAGATCGGCAACGAGCTCTACTTC
many,.,TRBV4-2,TRBJ2-5,15,CASSPRGHGTETQYF,TGTGCCAGCAGCCCGCGGGGCCATGGCACGGAGACCCAGTACTTC
.,.,TRBV25-1,TRBJ2-1,12,CATKGGAGEQFF,TGTGCCACCAAGGGGGGGGCCGGAGAGCAGTTCTTC